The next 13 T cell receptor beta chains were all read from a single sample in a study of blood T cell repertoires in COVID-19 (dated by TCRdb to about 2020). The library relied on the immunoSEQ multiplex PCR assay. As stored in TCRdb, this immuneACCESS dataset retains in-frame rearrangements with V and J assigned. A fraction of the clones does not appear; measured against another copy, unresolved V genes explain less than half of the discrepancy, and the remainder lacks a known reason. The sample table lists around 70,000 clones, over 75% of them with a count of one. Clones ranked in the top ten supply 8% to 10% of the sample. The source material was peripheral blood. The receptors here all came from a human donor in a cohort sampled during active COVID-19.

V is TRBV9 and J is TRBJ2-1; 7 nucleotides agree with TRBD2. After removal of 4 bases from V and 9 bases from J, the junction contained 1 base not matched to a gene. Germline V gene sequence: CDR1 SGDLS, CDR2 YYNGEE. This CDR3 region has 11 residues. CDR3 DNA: TGTGCCAGCAGCCCGGGGGGTGAGCAGTTCTTC. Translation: CASSPGGEQFF.

CDR3 nucleotides: TGTGCCACCGGGATGGTCGGGAGAGGGCAGCCCCAGCATTTT. This sequence encodes CATGMVGRGQPQHF. This chain links TRBV6-5 with TRBJ1-5; the D is unclear. CDR3 length: 14 residues. The germline V gene encodes CDR1 MNHEY and CDR2 SVGAGI. Trimming cost V 10 bases and J 7 bases, with 20 bases left between them.

The CDR3 DNA follows: TGTGCCTGGAGCCCAGACAGGGCCCAGCCCCAGCATTTT. Its protein is CAWSPDRAQPQHF. The genes are TRBV30 and TRBJ1-5; TRBD1 agrees at 7 bases. CDR1 is GTSNPN and CDR2 is SVGIG in the germline V gene (reference sequence). The CDR3 has 13 residues. Losses at the gene ends were 3 bases for V and 7 bases for J; bases not matched to a gene: 6.

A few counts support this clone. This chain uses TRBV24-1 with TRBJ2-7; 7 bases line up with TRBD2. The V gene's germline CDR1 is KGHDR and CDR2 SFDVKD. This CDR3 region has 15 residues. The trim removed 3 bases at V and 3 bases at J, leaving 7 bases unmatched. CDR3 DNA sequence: TGTGCCACCAGTGATCCAGCGGGACCAGACTACGAGCAGTACTTC. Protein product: CATSDPAGPDYEQYF.

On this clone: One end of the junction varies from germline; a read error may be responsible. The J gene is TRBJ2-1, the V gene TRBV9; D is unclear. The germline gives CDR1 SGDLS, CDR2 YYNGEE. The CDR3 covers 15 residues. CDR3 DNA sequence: TGTGCCAGCAGCACCCTCCCTAATGCTTACAGTGAGCAGTTCTTC. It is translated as CASSTLPNAYSEQFF.

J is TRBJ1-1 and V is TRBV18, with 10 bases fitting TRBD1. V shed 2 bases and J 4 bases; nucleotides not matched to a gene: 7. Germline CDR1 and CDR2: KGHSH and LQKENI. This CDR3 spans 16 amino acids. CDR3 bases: TGTGCCAGCTCACCATTGACAGGGGGCATGGGCACTGAAGCTTTCTTT. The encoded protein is CASSPLTGGMGTEAFF.

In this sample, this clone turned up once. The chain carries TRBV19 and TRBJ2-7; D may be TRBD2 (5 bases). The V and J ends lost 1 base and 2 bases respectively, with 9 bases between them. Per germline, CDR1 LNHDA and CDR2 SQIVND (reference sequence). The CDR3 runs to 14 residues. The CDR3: CASSIGPGTYEQYF. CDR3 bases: TGTGCCAGTAGTATAGGTCCGGGGACCTACGAGCAGTACTTC.

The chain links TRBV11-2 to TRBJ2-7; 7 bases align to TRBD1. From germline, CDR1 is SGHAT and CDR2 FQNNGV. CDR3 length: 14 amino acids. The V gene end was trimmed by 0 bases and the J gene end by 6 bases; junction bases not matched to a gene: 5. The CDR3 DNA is TGTGCCAGCAGCTTAGAAAAGGGGGCGGTCGAGCAGTACTTC. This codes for CASSLEKGAVEQYF.

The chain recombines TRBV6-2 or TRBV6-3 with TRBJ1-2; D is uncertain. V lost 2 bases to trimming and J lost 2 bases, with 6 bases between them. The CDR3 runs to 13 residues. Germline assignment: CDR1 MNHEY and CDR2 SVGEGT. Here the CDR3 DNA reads TGTGCCAGCAGTTACGGTCTAAACTATGGCTACACCTTC. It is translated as CASSYGLNYGYTF.

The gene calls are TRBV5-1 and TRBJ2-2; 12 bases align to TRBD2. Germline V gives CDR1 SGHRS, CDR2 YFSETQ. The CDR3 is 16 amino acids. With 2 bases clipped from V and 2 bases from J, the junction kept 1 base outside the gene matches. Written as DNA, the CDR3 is TGCGCCAGCAGCTTAGGACTAGCGGGAAACACCGGGGAGCTGTTTTTT. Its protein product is CASSLGLAGNTGELFF.

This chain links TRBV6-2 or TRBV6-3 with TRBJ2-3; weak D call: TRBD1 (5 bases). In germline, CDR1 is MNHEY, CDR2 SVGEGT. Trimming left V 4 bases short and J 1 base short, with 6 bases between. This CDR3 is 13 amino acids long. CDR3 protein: CASSWGGTDTQYF. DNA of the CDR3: TGTGCCAGCAGTTGGGGCGGCACAGATACGCAGTATTTT.

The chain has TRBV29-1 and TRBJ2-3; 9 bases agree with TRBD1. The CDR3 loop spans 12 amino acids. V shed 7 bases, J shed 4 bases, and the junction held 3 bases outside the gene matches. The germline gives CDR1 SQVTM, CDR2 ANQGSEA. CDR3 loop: CSDRGRSDTQYF. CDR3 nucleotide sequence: TGCAGCGACAGGGGGCGCTCAGATACGCAGTATTTT.

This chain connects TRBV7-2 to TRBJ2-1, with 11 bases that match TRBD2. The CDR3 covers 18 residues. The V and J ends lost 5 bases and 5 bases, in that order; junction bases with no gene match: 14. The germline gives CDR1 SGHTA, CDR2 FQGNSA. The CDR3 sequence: CASSRTPFSGRAHNEQFF. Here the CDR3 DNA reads TGTGCCAGCAGCAGGACCCCCTTTAGCGGGAGGGCCCACAATGAGCAGTTCTTC. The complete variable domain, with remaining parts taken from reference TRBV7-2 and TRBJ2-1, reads GAGVSQSPSNKVTEKGKDVELRCDPISGHTALYWYRQSLGQGLEFLIYFQGNSAPDKSGLPSDRFSAERTGGSVSTLTIQRTQQEDSAVYLCASSRTPFSGRAHNEQFFGPGTRLTVL.